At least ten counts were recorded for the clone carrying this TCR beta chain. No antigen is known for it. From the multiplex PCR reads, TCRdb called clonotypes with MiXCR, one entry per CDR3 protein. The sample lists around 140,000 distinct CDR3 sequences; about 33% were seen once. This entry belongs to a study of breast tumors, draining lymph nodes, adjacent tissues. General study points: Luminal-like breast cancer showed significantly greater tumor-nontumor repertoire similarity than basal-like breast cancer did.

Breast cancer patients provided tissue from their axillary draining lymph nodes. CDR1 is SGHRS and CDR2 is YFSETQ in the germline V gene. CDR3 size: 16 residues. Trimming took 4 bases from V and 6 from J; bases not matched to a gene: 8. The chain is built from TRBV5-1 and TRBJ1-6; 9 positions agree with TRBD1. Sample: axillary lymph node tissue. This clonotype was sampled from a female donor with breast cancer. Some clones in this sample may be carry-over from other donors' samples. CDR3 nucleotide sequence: TGCGCCAGCAGCGCGGAACAGGGGGCCCGTAATTCACCCCTCCACTTT. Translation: CASSAEQGARNSPLHF.